This TCR beta chain comes out of a study of blood T cell repertoires in COVID-19. Overall study: PBMCs, B-cell-depleted T cells, or T cells were the source of the cDNA or gDNA that made up the material.

Germline V gene data show CDR1 as LGHDT and CDR2 as YNNKEL (reference sequence). V was clipped by 4 bases and J by 4 bases, with 16 bases between them. This CDR3 spans 15 amino acids. Original methodology: Reference gene primer amplification yielded estimated nucleated cell counts. The protocol was immunoSEQ multiplex PCR, while the TCRdb copy is restricted to in-frame clones and leaves out a portion. The V and J calls and the clone size are those of that table, but D and trimming were determined from the DNA. Here the sample spans approximately 100,000 clones, more than 65% being singletons. The chain links TRBV3-1 (or the pseudogene TRBV3-2) to TRBJ2-5; D is unresolved. The source material was peripheral blood. The TCR was taken from a woman aged 80 or older with acute or convalescent COVID-19. The CDR3 protein is CASSPLQRPPETQYF. CDR3 DNA: TGTGCCAGCAGCCCCCTCCAGCGACCCCCAGAGACCCAGTACTTC.